This TCR beta chain was identified during a study of STAT5B mutations in CD4+ large granular lymphocyte leukemia. With respect to this clone: As yet, its antigen is unknown.

The repertoire was sequenced with immunoSEQ multiplex PCR; TCRdb's copy has only in-frame clones and lacks some. In the table there are fewer than 35,000 clones, roughly 70% of which are singletons. The CDR3 spans 15 residues. Trimming left V 3 bases short and J 4 bases short, with 13 bases between. Germline V CDR1 and CDR2: ENHRY, SYGVKD. Study observations and caveats: Without putative leukemic clones, patient CD4-sorted repertoires remained more clonal than healthy CD4+ repertoires. 8/27 top patient clones versus 2/35 control clones were TRBV06-family.

The chain combines TRBV10-3 with TRBJ2-1; no clear D gene. The material sequenced was CD4+ T cells from blood buffy coats. This sequence originates from a human donor in good health. CDR3 in amino acids: CAISDNFLKYNEQFF. The CDR3 region has the DNA TGTGCCATCAGTGACAATTTCCTGAAGTACAATGAGCAGTTCTTC.